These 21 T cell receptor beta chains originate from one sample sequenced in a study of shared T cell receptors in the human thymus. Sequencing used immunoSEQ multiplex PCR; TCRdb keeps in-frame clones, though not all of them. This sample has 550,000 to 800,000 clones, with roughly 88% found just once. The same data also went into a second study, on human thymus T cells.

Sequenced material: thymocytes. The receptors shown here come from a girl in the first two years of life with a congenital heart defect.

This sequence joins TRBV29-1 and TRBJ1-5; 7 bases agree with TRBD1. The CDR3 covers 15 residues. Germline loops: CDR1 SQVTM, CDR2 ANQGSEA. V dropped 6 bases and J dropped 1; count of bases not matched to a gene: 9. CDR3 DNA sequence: TGCAGCGTGATTAAGACAGGGATGAGCAATCAGCCCCAGCATTTT. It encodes CSVIKTGMSNQPQHF.

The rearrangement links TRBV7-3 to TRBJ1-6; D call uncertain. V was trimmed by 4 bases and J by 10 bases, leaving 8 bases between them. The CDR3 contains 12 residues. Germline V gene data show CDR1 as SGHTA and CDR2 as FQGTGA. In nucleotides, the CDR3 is TGTGCCAGCAGCTCAGGTGGCTCACCCCTCCACTTT. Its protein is CASSSGGSPLHF.

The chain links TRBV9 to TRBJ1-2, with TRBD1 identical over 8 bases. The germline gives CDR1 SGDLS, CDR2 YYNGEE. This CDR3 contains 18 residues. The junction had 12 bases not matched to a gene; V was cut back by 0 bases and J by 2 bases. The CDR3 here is CASSVGGEDRDLNYGYTF. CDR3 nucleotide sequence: TGTGCCAGCAGCGTAGGGGGCGAGGACAGGGATCTCAACTATGGCTACACCTTC.

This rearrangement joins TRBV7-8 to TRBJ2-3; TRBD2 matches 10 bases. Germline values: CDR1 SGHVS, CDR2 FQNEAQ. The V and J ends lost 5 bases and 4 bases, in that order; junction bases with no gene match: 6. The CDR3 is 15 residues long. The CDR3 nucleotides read TGTGCCAGCAGCCCAATAGCGGGGGGCGCAGATACGCAGTATTTT. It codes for CASSPIAGGADTQYF.

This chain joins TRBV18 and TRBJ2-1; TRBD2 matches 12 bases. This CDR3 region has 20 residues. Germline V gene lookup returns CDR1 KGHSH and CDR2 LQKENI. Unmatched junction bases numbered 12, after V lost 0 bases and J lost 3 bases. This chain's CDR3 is CASSPPLSSGLAGRYNEQFF. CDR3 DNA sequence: TGTGCCAGCTCACCACCTCTTTCCTCGGGACTAGCGGGCCGCTACAATGAGCAGTTCTTC.

Written as DNA, the CDR3 is TGTGCCAGCAAGGAGCGGGGGCAGCAAGAGACCCAGTACTTC. This encodes CASKERGQQETQYF. This sequence joins TRBV6-1 and TRBJ2-5; 8 positions agree with TRBD2. The CDR3 covers 14 residues. V lost 7 bases, J lost 2 bases, and 6 bases stayed unmatched. CDR1 and CDR2 (germline): MNHNS, SASEGT.

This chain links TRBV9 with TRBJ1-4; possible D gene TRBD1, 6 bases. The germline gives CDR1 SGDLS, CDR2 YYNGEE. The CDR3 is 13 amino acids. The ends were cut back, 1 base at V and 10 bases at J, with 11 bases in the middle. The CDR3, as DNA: TGTGCCAGCAGCGTACCGGGGGGGCCAAAACTGTTTTTT. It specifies CASSVPGGPKLFF.

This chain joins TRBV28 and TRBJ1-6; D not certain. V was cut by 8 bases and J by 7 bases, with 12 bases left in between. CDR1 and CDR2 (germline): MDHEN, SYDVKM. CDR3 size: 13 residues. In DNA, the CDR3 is TGTGCCAGCCACCGGGTCGCGAATTCACCCCTCCACTTT. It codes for CASHRVANSPLHF.

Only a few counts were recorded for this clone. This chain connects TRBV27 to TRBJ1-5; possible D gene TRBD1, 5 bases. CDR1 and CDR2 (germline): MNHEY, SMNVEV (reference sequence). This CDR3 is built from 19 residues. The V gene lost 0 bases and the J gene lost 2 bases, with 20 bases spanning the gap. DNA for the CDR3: TGTGCCAGCAGTTTATCCGCCATGGAGTGGGGGGAAGGCAATCAGCCCCAGCATTTT. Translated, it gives CASSLSAMEWGEGNQPQHF.

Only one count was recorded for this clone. The CDR3 spells CASSRGTGGYYGYTF. The CDR3 bases are TGCGCCAGCAGCCGAGGGACAGGGGGATACTATGGCTACACCTTC. The chain recombines TRBV4-3 with TRBJ1-2; 11 nucleotides agree with TRBD1. The CDR3 extends over 15 amino acids. J lost 3 bases, V lost 4 bases, and 4 bases had no gene match. The germline V gene has CDR1 LGHNA and CDR2 YSLEER.

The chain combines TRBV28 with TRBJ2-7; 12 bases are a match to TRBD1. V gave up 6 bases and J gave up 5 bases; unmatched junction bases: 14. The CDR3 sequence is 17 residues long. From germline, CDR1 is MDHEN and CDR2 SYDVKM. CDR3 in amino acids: CASSRYRGTGGHHEQYF. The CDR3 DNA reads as TGTGCCAGCAGCCGCTATCGGGGGACAGGGGGCCACCACGAGCAGTACTTC.

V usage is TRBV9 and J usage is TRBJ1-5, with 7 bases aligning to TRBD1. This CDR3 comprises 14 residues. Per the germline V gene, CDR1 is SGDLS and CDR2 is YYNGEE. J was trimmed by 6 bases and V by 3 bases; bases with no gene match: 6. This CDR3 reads CASSEQGTGQPQHF. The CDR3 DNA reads TGTGCCAGCAGCGAACAGGGGACGGGTCAGCCCCAGCATTTT.

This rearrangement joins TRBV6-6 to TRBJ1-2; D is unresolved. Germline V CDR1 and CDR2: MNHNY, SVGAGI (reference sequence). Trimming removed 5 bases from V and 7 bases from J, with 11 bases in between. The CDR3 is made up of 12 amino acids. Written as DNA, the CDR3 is TGTGCCAGCAGTCGCGAGGGTGGTGGCTACACCTTC. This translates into CASSREGGGYTF.

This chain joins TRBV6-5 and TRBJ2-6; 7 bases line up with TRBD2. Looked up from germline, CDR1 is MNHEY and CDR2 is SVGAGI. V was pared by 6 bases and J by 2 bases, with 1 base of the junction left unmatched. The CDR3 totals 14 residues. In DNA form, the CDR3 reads TGTGCCAGCAGGGGAGGGACTGGGGCCAACGTCCTGACTTTC. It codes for CASRGGTGANVLTF.

Here the CDR3 reads CASSPFNRNTEAFF. CDR3 DNA: TGCGCCAGCAGCCCGTTCAACAGAAACACTGAAGCTTTCTTT. The chain is built from TRBV5-1 and TRBJ1-1; D unclear. Trimming shortened V by 4 bases and J by 2 bases, and 12 bases separated the two germline ends. The CDR3 is 14 amino acids. The germline V gene encodes CDR1 SGHRS and CDR2 YFSETQ.

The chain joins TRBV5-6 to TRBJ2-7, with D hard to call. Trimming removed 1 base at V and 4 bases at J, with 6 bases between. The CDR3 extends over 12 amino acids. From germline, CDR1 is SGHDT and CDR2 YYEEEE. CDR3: CASSLQEYEQYF. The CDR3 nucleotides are TGTGCCAGCAGCTTGCAAGAGTACGAGCAGTACTTC.

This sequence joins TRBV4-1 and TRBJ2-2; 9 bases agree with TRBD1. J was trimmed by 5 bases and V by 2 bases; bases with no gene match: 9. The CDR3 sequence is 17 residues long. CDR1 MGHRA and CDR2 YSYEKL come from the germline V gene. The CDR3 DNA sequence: TGCGCCAGCAGCCAATTTCCGGGACAGGGAGAAACCGGGGAGCTGTTTTTT. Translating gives CASSQFPGQGETGELFF.

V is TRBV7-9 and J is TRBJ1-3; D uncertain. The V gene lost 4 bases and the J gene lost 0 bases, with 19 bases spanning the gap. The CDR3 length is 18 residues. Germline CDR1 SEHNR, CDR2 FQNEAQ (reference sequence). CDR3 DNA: TGTGCCAGCAGCTCCGACCGAGTGCGGCAGCCCTCTGGAAACACCATATATTTT. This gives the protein CASSSDRVRQPSGNTIYF.

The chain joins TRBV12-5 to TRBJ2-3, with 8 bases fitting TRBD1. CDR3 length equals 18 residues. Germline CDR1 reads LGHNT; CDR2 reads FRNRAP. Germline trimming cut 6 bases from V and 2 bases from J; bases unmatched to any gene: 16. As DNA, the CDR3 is TGTGCTAGTGGCCGCTCTCCATCGACAGGGGCCCACACAGATACGCAGTATTTT. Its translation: CASGRSPSTGAHTDTQYF.

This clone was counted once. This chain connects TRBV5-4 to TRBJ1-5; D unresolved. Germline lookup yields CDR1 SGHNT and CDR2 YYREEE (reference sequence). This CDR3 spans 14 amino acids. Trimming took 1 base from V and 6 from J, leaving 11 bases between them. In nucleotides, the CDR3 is TGTGCCAGCAGCTTGTTCTGGGCGCCTCAGCCCCAGCATTTT. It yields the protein CASSLFWAPQPQHF.

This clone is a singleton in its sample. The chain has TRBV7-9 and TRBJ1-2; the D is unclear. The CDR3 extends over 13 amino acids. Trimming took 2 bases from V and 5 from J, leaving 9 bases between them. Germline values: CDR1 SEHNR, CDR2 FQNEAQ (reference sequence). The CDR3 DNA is TGTGCCAGCAGCTTACGTCAGGTTTATGGCTACACCTTC. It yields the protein CASSLRQVYGYTF.